Below are 28 T cell receptor beta chains sequenced from a single sample in a study of blood T cell repertoires in COVID-19. Method: immunoSEQ multiplex PCR; TCRdb's copy keeps in-frame clones and lacks some. The repertoire holds tens of thousands of clones, with around 87% as singletons. Sequencing was done on a sample of peripheral blood. The receptors shown here come from a human donor in a cohort sampled during active COVID-19.

The CDR3 here is CASSLGQSTTYEQYF. The CDR3 DNA is TGTGCCAGCAGTTTGGGACAGTCCACTACCTACGAGCAGTACTTC. The V and J genes are TRBV7-8 and TRBJ2-7; 7 bases map to TRBD1. The V segment lost 6 bases and the J segment 2 bases; nucleotides outside the gene matches: 10. The germline gives CDR1 SGHVS, CDR2 FQNEAQ. This CDR3 has 15 amino acids.

This chain connects TRBV10-3 to TRBJ1-5, with 7 bases fitting TRBD1. The ends lost 7 bases at V and 4 bases at J; junction bases unmatched: 10. Germline CDR1 is ENHRY and CDR2 is SYGVKD. The CDR3 loop spans 15 amino acids. CDR3: CAIIKPQGRNQPQHF. The CDR3 nucleotides read TGTGCCATCATAAAACCACAGGGGAGGAATCAGCCCCAGCATTTT.

The chain joins TRBV28 to TRBJ1-2; the D gene is possibly TRBD1 (6 bases). Germline CDR1 and CDR2: MDHEN and SYDVKM. This CDR3 contains 12 residues. The CDR3 DNA reads TGTGGGGCAGGGGATTTCTCCCATGGCTACACCTTC. Translation gives CGAGDFSHGYTF.

The V and J genes are TRBV7-2 and TRBJ1-5; D perhaps matches TRBD1 (6 bases). The ends were cut back, 5 bases at V and 2 bases at J, with 10 bases in the middle. The CDR3 has 14 amino acids. Germline lookup yields CDR1 SGHTA and CDR2 FQGNSA. In DNA, the CDR3 is TGTGCCAGCAGCACATACAGGGGCAATCAGCCCCAGCATTTT. Encoded protein: CASSTYRGNQPQHF.

The chain uses TRBV29-1 and TRBJ2-3, with a weak D call TRBD1 (5 bases). Germline V gene data show CDR1 as SQVTM and CDR2 as ANQGSEA. CDR3 length: 14 amino acids. V was trimmed by 2 bases and J by 2 bases, leaving 11 bases between them. Written as DNA, the CDR3 is TGCAGCGTTGAAATACAGGCCGTCACAGATACGCAGTATTTT. It specifies CSVEIQAVTDTQYF.

This rearrangement joins TRBV1 to TRBJ1-1; the D call of TRBD1 is as the table states it, not checked on the DNA. TRBV1 corresponds to a pseudogene. The CDR3 loop spans 13 amino acids. CDR3 bases: TGCACCAGCAGCCCCAGGGAGAACACTGAAGCTTTCTTT. Translated, it gives CTSSPRENTEAFF.

The chain joins TRBV6-5 to TRBJ1-2; D is possibly TRBD1 (5 bases). The CDR3 has 14 amino acids. Germline-derived CDR1 and CDR2 are MNHEY and SVGAGI. The V end lost 5 bases, the J end lost 4 bases, and 14 bases lay between the germline ends. The CDR3, as DNA: TGTGCCAGCAGTAAGCAGGGTGTGGGCTATGGCTACACCTTC. This encodes CASSKQGVGYGYTF.

The chain employs TRBV7-6 and TRBJ2-2; 14 bases map to TRBD2. The CDR3 contains 16 residues. V dropped 5 bases and J dropped 4; count of bases not matched to a gene: 3. CDR1 and CDR2 from the germline V gene are SGHVS and FNYEAQ. The CDR3 reads CASSGTSGGPTGELFF. The CDR3 bases are TGTGCCAGCAGCGGGACTAGCGGGGGACCCACCGGGGAGCTGTTTTTT.

The rearrangement links TRBV7-9 to TRBJ1-2; D not certain. Between the trimmed V and J ends, which lost 5 bases and 7 bases, there was a span of 14 bases. Germline V lookup: CDR1 SEHNR, CDR2 FQNEAQ (reference sequence). There are 13 residues in the CDR3. This CDR3 is CASSPNPWAGYTF. The CDR3 nucleotides read TGTGCCAGCAGCCCAAACCCCTGGGCTGGCTACACCTTC.

CDR3 in amino acids: CASSSLGQGVPGANVLTF. CDR3 bases: TGTGCCAGCAGCTCCCTCGGACAGGGGGTTCCGGGGGCCAACGTCCTGACTTTC. The chain combines TRBV5-4 with TRBJ2-6; 10 nucleotides align to TRBD1. CDR1 is SGHNT and CDR2 is YYREEE in the germline V gene (reference sequence). The CDR3 sequence is 18 residues long. The V gene end was trimmed by 3 bases and the J gene end by 4 bases; junction bases not matched to a gene: 10.

This sequence joins TRBV6-2 or TRBV6-3 and TRBJ1-1, with TRBD1 as a possible D gene (5 bases). Germline-derived CDR1 and CDR2 are MNHEY and SVGEGT. The length of the CDR3 is 13 residues. V lost 4 bases, J lost 5 bases, and 11 bases lay in between. The CDR3 DNA follows: TGTGCCAGCAGTTTGGGACTTCGAACTGAAGCTTTCTTT. Translated: CASSLGLRTEAFF.

The chain recombines TRBV3-1 (or the pseudogene TRBV3-2) with TRBJ2-5; 10 bases match TRBD2. Germline V gene lookup returns CDR1 LGHDT and CDR2 YNNKEL (reference sequence). This CDR3 is 18 amino acids long. The junction had 9 bases not matched to a gene; V was cut back by 0 bases and J by 2 bases. The CDR3 sequence is CASSQDLRLAGDQETQYF. DNA for the CDR3: TGTGCCAGCAGCCAAGATCTCCGGCTAGCGGGAGATCAAGAGACCCAGTACTTC.

The chain recombines TRBV2 with TRBJ1-3; D is undetermined. The length of the CDR3 is 12 residues. With 3 bases removed from V and 10 bases from J, the gap between germline ends came to 10 bases. CDR1 SNHLY and CDR2 FYNNEI come from the germline V gene. CDR3 protein: CASSDSTGTIYF. The CDR3 region has the DNA TGTGCCAGCAGTGACTCCACCGGGACCATATATTTT.

Turning to this clone: Other DNA sequences in this specimen translate into the identical CDR3. This chain links TRBV7-9 with TRBJ1-1, with D perhaps TRBD1 (5 bases). The CDR3 has 13 residues. Germline V gene data show CDR1 as SEHNR and CDR2 as FQNEAQ (reference sequence). V lost 1 base and J lost 5, with 8 bases in between. The chain's CDR3 is CASSLEPGTEAFF. DNA of the CDR3: TGTGCCAGCAGCTTAGAGCCAGGGACTGAAGCTTTCTTT.

Remarks on this clone: At one end the junction does not follow the germline gene, possibly because of a read error. V is TRBV3-1 (or the pseudogene TRBV3-2) and J is TRBJ1-6; perhaps TRBD1 as D (6 bases). The CDR3 length is 15 residues. Looked up from germline, CDR1 is LGHDT and CDR2 is YNNKEL (reference sequence). CDR3 sequence (DNA): TGTGCCAGCAGGGACAGAATCTTAGATAATTCACTCCTCCACTTT. This codes for CASRDRILDNSLLHF.

This chain connects TRBV6-1 to TRBJ2-3; D is unclear. Germline loops: CDR1 MNHNS, CDR2 SASEGT. V dropped 2 bases and J dropped 2 bases, with 5 bases sitting between them. The CDR3 totals 13 residues. This chain's CDR3 is CASSEPSTDTQYF. CDR3 nucleotide sequence: TGTGCCAGCAGTGAACCCTCCACAGATACGCAGTATTTT.

As for this clone: One end of the junction is discordant with germline, which a read error may explain. This chain uses TRBV29-1 with TRBJ1-1; D remains ambiguous. The germline V gene has CDR1 SQVTM and CDR2 ANQGSEA. The CDR3 length is 12 residues. The CDR3: CSVLGGNPEAFF. The CDR3 DNA is TGCAGCGTCCTGGGAGGGAACCCTGAAGCTTTCTTT.

V is TRBV4-2 and J is TRBJ2-7, with 7 bases lining up with TRBD1. The CDR3 runs 20 residues. Trimming took 1 base from V and 3 from J; bases not matched to a gene: 21. Germline-derived CDR1 and CDR2 are LGHNA and YNFKEQ. CDR3 region: CASSQGSGTGARTRGYEQYF. The DNA for the CDR3 is TGTGCCAGCAGCCAAGGGTCGGGAACAGGGGCCCGAACGAGGGGCTACGAGCAGTACTTC.

This chain links TRBV7-2 with TRBJ2-5; tentative D call: TRBD1 (6 bases). The CDR3 spans 15 residues. Germline CDR1 is SGHTA and CDR2 is FQGNSA. Trimming removed 4 bases at V and 3 bases at J, with 15 bases between. The CDR3 sequence: CASSSVFAGEETQYF. The CDR3 coding sequence is TGTGCCAGCAGCTCGGTCTTTGCAGGGGAAGAGACCCAGTACTTC.

This clone appeared a few times. This rearrangement joins TRBV4-3 to TRBJ2-2, with 7 bases matching TRBD1. The CDR3 runs 18 residues. V shed 0 bases and J 3 bases; nucleotides not matched to a gene: 10. Germline V gives CDR1 LGHNA, CDR2 YSLEER. The CDR3: CASSQDKAHRGYTGELFF. The CDR3 DNA is TGCGCCAGCAGCCAAGATAAAGCACACAGGGGCTACACCGGGGAGCTGTTTTTT.

This chain joins TRBV5-1 and TRBJ2-2; 10 nucleotides align to TRBD2. Germline lookup yields CDR1 SGHRS and CDR2 YFSETQ. The CDR3 is 17 residues long. The V and J ends lost 4 bases and 1 base, in that order; junction bases with no gene match: 7. The DNA of the CDR3 is TGCGCCAGCAGCCAAAAATCTAGCGGGGGGAACACCGGGGAGCTGTTTTTT. Translating it yields CASSQKSSGGNTGELFF.

The chain uses TRBV15 and TRBJ1-6; D unresolved. CDR3 size: 14 residues. Between the trimmed V and J ends, which lost 0 bases and 10 bases, there was a span of 10 bases. The germline CDR1 and CDR2 sequences are LNHNV and YYDKDF (reference sequence). Written as DNA, the CDR3 is TGTGCCACCAGCAGAGATCGGGTCCCATCACCCCTCCACTTT. Amino acids: CATSRDRVPSPLHF.

This clone has a single count. V is TRBV3-1 (or the pseudogene TRBV3-2) and J is TRBJ2-5, with 9 bases fitting TRBD2. Germline CDR1 LGHDT, CDR2 YNNKEL (reference sequence). The CDR3 contains 17 residues. V shed 4 bases and J 2 bases; nucleotides not matched to a gene: 11. Here the CDR3 DNA reads TGTGCCAGCAGCCGTTCACTTCGCGGGGGGGCACAAGAGACCCAGTACTTC. Its protein product is CASSRSLRGGAQETQYF.

This clone was observed a single time. The rearrangement joins TRBV5-4 to TRBJ2-5; D is possibly TRBD2 (5 bases). This CDR3 has 10 amino acids. Trimming shortened V by 9 bases and J by 4 bases, and 7 bases separated the two germline ends. Germline V gene sequence: CDR1 SGHNT, CDR2 YYREEE (reference sequence). For the CDR3, the DNA is TGTGCCACCGGGGTAGAGACCCAGTACTTC. Amino acid sequence: CATGVETQYF.

The rearrangement joins TRBV2 to TRBJ2-7; TRBD2 is a possible D gene (6 bases). The CDR3 totals 12 residues. Deletions cut 7 bases from V and 12 bases from J, with 19 bases between. CDR1 is SNHLY and CDR2 is FYNNEI in the germline V gene. CDR3 sequence: CASTQARGVSYF. CDR3 bases: TGTGCCAGCACTCAAGCACGCGGGGTATCGTACTTC.

This chain uses TRBV9 with TRBJ1-1, with D unclear. The germline CDR1 and CDR2 sequences are SGDLS and YYNGEE. Trimming removed 4 bases from V and 0 bases from J, with 13 bases in between. CDR3 length equals 15 residues. As DNA, the CDR3 is TGTGCCAGCAGCCCACCGACGGAGTTGAACACTGAAGCTTTCTTT. Residues: CASSPPTELNTEAFF.

This clone was detected only a few times. The chain combines TRBV5-4 with TRBJ2-2; TRBD1 aligns across 7 bases. V lost 0 bases, J lost 3 bases, and 2 bases stayed unmatched. Looked up from germline, CDR1 is SGHNT and CDR2 is YYREEE (reference sequence). This CDR3 has 15 amino acids. The CDR3 DNA is TGTGCCAGCAGCTTGGAGACAGGGCACACCGGGGAGCTGTTTTTT. Protein sequence: CASSLETGHTGELFF.

The chain has TRBV28 and TRBJ1-2; D gene unclear. V was clipped by 7 bases and J by 4 bases, with 13 bases between them. The CDR3 has 13 amino acids. CDR1 is MDHEN and CDR2 is SYDVKM in the germline V gene. The CDR3 coding sequence is TGTGCCAGCACCCAACCCGGGAGCTATGGCTACACCTTC. It encodes CASTQPGSYGYTF.